These 27 T cell receptor beta chains came from one sample sequenced in a study of spatial heterogeneity in lung cancer. The time point here: blood at routine non-recurrence follow-up after resection. In TCRdb, the 5' RACE reads were re-called with MiXCR into one record per CDR3 protein. The table lists around 44,000 distinct CDR3 sequences, approximately 10% of them singletons. The input for sequencing was PBMCs, taken at follow-up. The origin of the receptors is a female donor with early-stage non-small cell lung cancer.

This clonotype appeared many times. CDR3 nucleotides: TGTGCCAGCAGCCCCTATGGAAGTAGTAATGAGCAGTTCTTC. It codes for CASSPYGSSNEQFF. V and J are TRBV7-3 and TRBJ2-1; no firm D call. Trimming stripped 5 bases from V and 7 bases from J, with 15 bases between. Germline CDR1 and CDR2: SGHTA and FQGTGA. The CDR3 is 14 amino acids.

The DNA of the CDR3 is TGTGCCAGCAGTTTCAGCGGGGGGGCCTTTGAGCAGTTCTTC. This translates into CASSFSGGAFEQFF. This rearrangement joins TRBV28 to TRBJ2-1, with 10 bases fitting TRBD2. Germline CDR1 and CDR2: MDHEN and SYDVKM. V was clipped by 3 bases and J by 9 bases; unmatched bases: 5. The CDR3 is made up of 14 amino acids.

This clonotype was picked up a small number of times. V is TRBV29-1 and J is TRBJ1-4, with unresolved D. The CDR3 has 13 amino acids. Trimming removed 4 bases at V and 4 bases at J, with 10 bases between. Germline assignment: CDR1 SQVTM and CDR2 ANQGSEA. The CDR3 region has the DNA TGCAGCGTTGGGGCCAGATTTAATGAAAAACTGTTTTTT. This encodes CSVGARFNEKLFF.

The sample holds many counts of this clonotype. The rearrangement uses TRBV12-3 or TRBV12-4 and TRBJ2-3, with 10 bases fitting TRBD1. The CDR3 is 15 amino acids. The V gene end was trimmed by 8 bases and the J gene end by 5 bases; junction bases not matched to a gene: 10. The DNA of the CDR3 is TGTGCCAGCGCGAGTGGACAGGGGGACGGAGATACGCAGTATTTT. This encodes CASASGQGDGDTQYF.

This clonotype was observed a handful of times. The chain combines TRBV29-1 with TRBJ1-1, with 8 bases aligning to TRBD1. The V and J ends lost 5 bases and 4 bases, in that order; junction bases with no gene match: 12. The length of the CDR3 is 15 residues. Germline lookup yields CDR1 SQVTM and CDR2 ANQGSEA. CDR3 in amino acids: CSVQVAQGAGTEAFF. The DNA for the CDR3 is TGCAGCGTTCAAGTTGCCCAGGGGGCGGGCACTGAAGCTTTCTTT. The variable domain in full, completed from reference TRBV29-1 and TRBJ1-1, reads SAVISQKPSRDICQRGTSLTIQCQVDSQVTMMFWYRQQPGQSLTLIATANQGSEATYESGFVIDKFPISRPNLTFSTLTVSNMSPEDSSIYLCSVQVAQGAGTEAFFGQGTRLTVV.

This clonotype was picked up a small number of times. The V and J genes are TRBV7-8 and TRBJ1-6; D not resolved. Trimming took 1 base from V and 9 from J, leaving 7 bases between them. There are 13 residues in the CDR3. Germline lookup yields CDR1 SGHVS and CDR2 FQNEAQ. The CDR3 sequence: CASSLDRRSPLHF. The CDR3 DNA sequence: TGTGCCAGCAGCTTAGACCGGCGTTCACCCCTCCACTTT. Variable domain in full (rest from reference TRBV7-8 and TRBJ1-6): GAGVSQSPRYKVAKRGQDVALRCDPISGHVSLFWYQQALGQGPEFLTYFQNEAQLDKSGLPSDRFFAERPEGSVSTLKIQRTQQEDSAVYLCASSLDRRSPLHFGNGTRLTVT.

This clonotype was seen a few times. The junction departs from germline at one end; a sequencing error may be responsible. This chain connects TRBV5-4 to TRBJ2-3; 11 nucleotides line up with TRBD2. The CDR3 is 16 residues long. Germline V gene lookup returns CDR1 SGHNT and CDR2 YYREEE (reference sequence). The CDR3 region is CVSSLAGGHSTDTQYF. The DNA of the CDR3 is TGTGTCAGCAGCCTAGCGGGAGGACATAGCACAGATACGCAGTATTTT.

This clonotype was detected many times. The rearrangement joins TRBV5-1 to TRBJ1-2, with D possibly being TRBD1 (6 bases). Looked up from germline, CDR1 is SGHRS and CDR2 is YFSETQ. V was cut by 4 bases and J by 6 bases, with 16 bases left in between. The CDR3 is 14 amino acids. The CDR3, as DNA: TGCGCCAGCAGCCCTCTAGGGGGGGCGAATGGCTACACCTTC. Amino acid sequence: CASSPLGGANGYTF.

J is TRBJ2-7 and V is TRBV18; 7 bases align to TRBD2. Trimming took 2 bases from V and 3 from J; bases not matched to a gene: 4. This CDR3 contains 14 residues. Germline V gene data show CDR1 as KGHSH and CDR2 as LQKENI. CDR3 amino acids: CASSPKGLSYEQYF. The CDR3 DNA follows: TGTGCCAGCTCACCAAAGGGACTAAGCTACGAGCAGTACTTC.

This clonotype was seen repeatedly, ten times or more. CDR3: CASSFGGSGNTIYF. CDR3 DNA sequence: TGTGCCAGCAGCTTTGGGGGCTCTGGAAACACCATATATTTT. The V gene is TRBV7-2, the J gene TRBJ1-3; D is perhaps TRBD1 (5 bases). The CDR3 runs 14 residues. CDR1 and CDR2 (germline): SGHTA, FQGNSA. The ends were cut back, 3 bases at V and 0 bases at J, with 6 bases in the middle.

The chain recombines TRBV5-8 with TRBJ2-3; D remains ambiguous. From germline, CDR1 is SGHTS and CDR2 YDEGEE. The CDR3 consists of 11 residues. Trimming pared 0 bases from V and 6 bases from J, leaving 2 bases between. In nucleotides, the CDR3 is TGTGCCAGCAGCTTGGAGGATACGCAGTATTTT. Protein: CASSLEDTQYF.

The chain links TRBV7-8 to TRBJ1-1; no reliable D call. Germline values: CDR1 SGHVS, CDR2 FQNEAQ. The CDR3 is made up of 14 amino acids. V gave up 5 bases and J gave up 4 bases, with 14 bases separating them. CDR3 sequence (DNA): TGTGCCAGCAGCCCAGGCCGGCGGGCCACTGAAGCTTTCTTT. Its translation: CASSPGRRATEAFF.

This rearrangement joins TRBV12-3 or TRBV12-4 to TRBJ2-7; 8 nucleotides match TRBD2. The V and J ends lost 6 bases and 4 bases, in that order; junction bases with no gene match: 2. CDR3 length: 12 residues. The CDR3 coding sequence is TGTGCCAGCAGCCCGGGGGGGTACGAGCAGTACTTC. Its protein is CASSPGGYEQYF.

This chain connects TRBV25-1 to TRBJ1-6; D ambiguous. Trimming stripped 0 bases from V and 7 bases from J, with 4 bases between. CDR3 size: 13 residues. CDR1 and CDR2 (germline): MGHDK, SYGVNS. The chain's CDR3 is CASSEYSNSPLHF. The CDR3 DNA reads as TGTGCCAGCAGTGAATATTCGAATTCACCCCTCCACTTT.

This clonotype appeared many times. V is TRBV6-2 or TRBV6-3 and J is TRBJ1-5, with unresolved D. This CDR3 has 13 amino acids. Germline CDR1 reads MNHEY; CDR2 reads SVGEGT. V was cut by 2 bases and J by 3 bases, with 5 bases left in between. DNA for the CDR3: TGTGCCAGCAGTTACGCAGACAATCAGCCCCAGCATTTT. It encodes CASSYADNQPQHF.

This clonotype showed up just a few times. The J gene is TRBJ1-3, the V gene TRBV7-9; 8 bases are shared with TRBD1. The V gene's germline CDR1 is SEHNR and CDR2 FQNEAQ (reference sequence). The CDR3 spans 19 residues. V was clipped by 0 bases and J by 4 bases; unmatched bases: 14. The CDR3 loop reads CASSLARGQAVTAGNTIYF. CDR3 in DNA: TGTGCCAGCAGCTTAGCGCGGGGACAGGCCGTGACGGCGGGAAACACCATATATTTT. The variable domain in full, completed from reference TRBV7-9 and TRBJ1-3, reads DTGVSQNPRHKITKRGQNVTFRCDPISEHNRLYWYRQTLGQGPEFLTYFQNEAQLEKSRLLSDRFSAERPKGSFSTLEIQRTEQGDSAMYLCASSLARGQAVTAGNTIYFGEGSWLTVV.

This chain joins TRBV6-6 and TRBJ2-1; D may match TRBD1 or TRBD2 (5 bases each). Germline CDR1 reads MNHNY; CDR2 reads SVGAGI (reference sequence). The CDR3 totals 13 residues. V was clipped by 2 bases and J by 9 bases, with 11 bases between them. Here the CDR3 reads CASSYGGRSEQFF. CDR3 bases: TGTGCCAGCAGTTACGGGGGAAGGAGTGAGCAGTTCTTC.

This clonotype was seen ten or more times. This chain connects TRBV24-1 to TRBJ2-1; 10 bases fit TRBD2. The CDR3 runs to 14 residues. Germline CDR1 and CDR2: KGHDR and SFDVKD. With V trimmed by 6 bases and J by 10 bases, 8 bases remained unmatched. CDR3 nucleotide sequence: TGTGCCACCAGTTTAGCGGGGGGTCCTCGGGAGCAGTTCTTC. It is translated as CATSLAGGPREQFF.

The rearrangement uses TRBV12-3 or TRBV12-4 and TRBJ2-6; D is uncertain. The CDR3 runs 12 residues. The V end was cut by 5 bases, the J end by 7 bases, with 6 bases between. The DNA for the CDR3 is TGTGCCAGCAGTCCCCACGCCAACGTCCTGACTTTC. This codes for CASSPHANVLTF.

The CDR3 here is CASSLGLAKITQYF. DNA for the CDR3: TGTGCCAGCAGCTTAGGACTAGCGAAGATCACGCAGTATTTT. The chain recombines TRBV7-2 with TRBJ2-3, with 8 bases that match TRBD2. CDR1 SGHTA and CDR2 FQGNSA come from the germline V gene. After removal of 1 base from V and 9 bases from J, the junction contained 6 bases not matched to a gene. The CDR3 has 14 residues.

This clonotype occurred a few times. In DNA form, the CDR3 reads TGCGCCAGCAGCTTTGGGGACAGCACTGAAGCTTTCTTT. Amino acids: CASSFGDSTEAFF. This chain connects TRBV5-1 to TRBJ1-1; the match to TRBD1 covers 7 bases. Germline-derived CDR1 and CDR2 are SGHRS and YFSETQ. Trimming at V came to 2 bases and at J to 4 bases, leaving 2 bases not matched to a gene. This CDR3 comprises 13 residues.

V gene TRBV20-1 combines with J gene TRBJ2-3, with 7 bases lining up with TRBD2. CDR1 is DFQATT, CDR2 SNEGSKA, per germline (reference sequence). The CDR3 is 13 residues long. The ends lost 5 bases at V and 1 base at J; junction bases unmatched: 3. CDR3 residues: CSAEGRGTDTQYF. The CDR3 bases are TGCAGTGCTGAGGGGAGGGGCACAGATACGCAGTATTTT.

This clonotype was recorded a few times. The chain joins TRBV20-1 to TRBJ2-7; maybe TRBD1 (6 bases). In germline, CDR1 is DFQATT, CDR2 SNEGSKA (reference sequence). This CDR3 comprises 13 residues. V lost 6 bases, J lost 0 bases, and 12 bases lay in between. The CDR3 DNA follows: TGCAGTGCCAGGACAGCCCACTCCTACGAGCAGTACTTC. Translation gives CSARTAHSYEQYF.

This clonotype was detected a few times. V gene TRBV5-6 combines with J gene TRBJ1-2, with unresolved D. Germline values: CDR1 SGHDT, CDR2 YYEEEE. The CDR3 covers 12 residues. Trimming pared 4 bases from V and 8 bases from J, leaving 12 bases between. In nucleotides, the CDR3 is TGTGCCAGCAGCCCTGTCGGGCGAGGCTACACCTTC. Translation gives CASSPVGRGYTF.

The chain joins TRBV7-2 to TRBJ1-4; the D is unclear. CDR1 SGHTA and CDR2 FQGNSA come from the germline V gene. The V end lost 5 bases, the J end lost 5 bases, and 18 bases lay between the germline ends. The CDR3 extends over 16 amino acids. This CDR3 reads CASSPGGGLGNEKLFF. DNA of the CDR3: TGTGCCAGCAGCCCCGGCGGAGGGTTGGGGAATGAAAAACTGTTTTTT.

This clonotype showed up many times. The CDR3 coding sequence is TGTGCCAGTAGTATAATCGGGGACAGGTCCGGAGAGGGCTACACCTTC. Its translation: CASSIIGDRSGEGYTF. This rearrangement joins TRBV19 to TRBJ1-2; 8 bases are shared with TRBD1. In germline, CDR1 is LNHDA, CDR2 SQIVND (reference sequence). Trimming removed 2 bases from V and 8 bases from J; junction bases left unmatched: 13. CDR3 length equals 16 residues.

Ten or more counts support this clonotype. This chain links TRBV4-1 with TRBJ2-7; 10 positions agree with TRBD2. This CDR3 comprises 15 residues. CDR1 and CDR2 (germline): MGHRA, YSYEKL. Unmatched junction bases numbered 2, after V lost 1 base and J lost 2 bases. CDR3 amino acids: CASSQALAGTYEQYF. The CDR3 DNA follows: TGCGCCAGCAGCCAAGCACTAGCGGGAACCTACGAGCAGTACTTC.